The source of this TCR beta chain is a study of vaccination and CD4 T cells after COVID-19. Turning to the study itself: Four females and six males made up the convalescents, two of whom were Hispanic.

The Oncomine TCR Beta short-read assay sequenced DNA from cultured CD4+ T cells. One entry per CDR3 protein, called by TCRdb with MiXCR from the PCR reads. The sample includes under 20,000 distinct CDR3 sequences, around 38% of them seen just once. The CDR3 extends over 15 amino acids. Trimming removed 0 bases from V and 3 bases from J; junction bases left unmatched: 3. The V gene's germline CDR1 is SGDLS and CDR2 YYNGEE. The treatment denotes: approximately 9-day PBMC culture with coronavirus spike peptide pools or control peptides (ViraFEST assay). Before TCRs were sequenced, ViraFEST expanded antigen-specific T cells with peptide pools. Peptide pools at 8 to 10 ug/ml stimulated fewer than 2.5 million PBMCs per well with about 9.6 IU/ml IL-2. In regard to this clonotype: Its antigen is as yet unknown.

Here the sequenced sample was CD4+ T cells from blood, cultured in vitro, taken before SARS-CoV-2 vaccination. The receptor was isolated from a human donor who received a COVID-19 vaccine. The J gene is TRBJ2-3, the V gene TRBV9; TRBD1 agrees at 8 bases. The CDR3 DNA reads as TGTGCCAGCAGCGTAGCCGACAGGGGAACAGATACGCAGTATTTT. Amino acids: CASSVADRGTDTQYF.